This TCR beta chain was captured by sequencing in a study of shared clonotypes between healthy human individuals. Clones were read by immunoSEQ multiplex PCR, and TCRdb kept only the in-frame ones, dropping some. This table holds about 460,000 clones, 77% found once. CDR1 is SNHLY, CDR2 FYNNEI, per germline. CDR3 length: 18 amino acids. V was clipped by 6 bases and J by 0 bases, with 24 bases between them. This clone is a singleton in its sample. This clonotype was obtained from a woman between 40 and 55 years old in good health. Some clones in this sample may be carry-over from other donors' samples. Sequencing input: PBMCs. The chain links TRBV2 to TRBJ2-7; D tentatively fits TRBD1 or TRBD2 (6 bases each). The CDR3 here is CASRLGTSTGESSYEQYF. In DNA, the CDR3 is TGTGCCAGCAGGCTTGGGACATCGACGGGGGAAAGCTCCTACGAGCAGTACTTC.